This T cell receptor beta chain is drawn from a study of T cell repertoires in cytomegalovirus infection. Regarding the study as a whole: Dominating the ex vivo response were HLA-C-restricted CMV-specific TCR beta clonotypes. Public TCR beta family frequency separated CMV-and-HLA carriers, including in an independent cohort.

This clonotype was detected only a few times. What it binds is unknown. One entry per CDR3 protein, called by TCRdb with MiXCR from the reads. The sample consists of about 350,000 distinct CDR3 sequences, roughly 34% of them appearing once. This CDR3 contains 16 residues. The V gene's germline CDR1 is SEHNR and CDR2 FQNEAQ (reference sequence). V was trimmed by 3 bases and J by 7 bases, leaving 19 bases between them. This TCR came from a human donor in good health (CMV status not recorded). Some clones in this sample may be carry-over from other donors' samples. Sequencing was performed on cultured PBMCs, taken from culture after CMV antigen stimulation. The chain employs TRBV7-9 and TRBJ2-4; D perhaps matches TRBD2 (5 bases). Written as DNA, the CDR3 is TGTGCCAGCAGCTTCCCCGTTTTGGGAGTTGGGAACATTCAGTACTTC. Translating gives CASSFPVLGVGNIQYF.